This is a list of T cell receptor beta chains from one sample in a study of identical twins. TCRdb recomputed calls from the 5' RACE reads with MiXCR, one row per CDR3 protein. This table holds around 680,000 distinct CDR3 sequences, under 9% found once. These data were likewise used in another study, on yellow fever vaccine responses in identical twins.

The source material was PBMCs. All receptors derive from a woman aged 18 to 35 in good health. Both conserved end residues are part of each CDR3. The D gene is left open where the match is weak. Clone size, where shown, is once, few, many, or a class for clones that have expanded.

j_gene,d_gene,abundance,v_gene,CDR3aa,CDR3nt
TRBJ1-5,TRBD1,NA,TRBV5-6,CASSESQGYSNQPQHF,TGTGCCAGCAGCGAGTCACAGGGGTATAGCAATCAGCCCCAGCATTTT
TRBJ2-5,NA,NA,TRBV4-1,CASSQSLQAPQETQYF,TGCGCCAGCAGCCAATCGCTCCAGGCTCCTCAAGAGACCCAGTACTTC
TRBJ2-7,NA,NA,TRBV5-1,CASSLVPGAQYEQYF,TGCGCCAGCAGCTTGGTCCCGGGGGCACAGTACGAGCAGTACTTC
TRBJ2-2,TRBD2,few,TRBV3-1,CASSQWGLAGQTGELFF,TGTGCCAGCAGCCAATGGGGACTAGCGGGGCAAACCGGGGAGCTGTTTTTT
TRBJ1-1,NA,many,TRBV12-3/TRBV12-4,CASSSRRGPMNTEAFF,TGTGCCAGCAGTTCCCGCAGGGGCCCTATGAACACTGAAGCTTTCTTT
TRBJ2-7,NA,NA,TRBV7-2,CASSPTWGYEQYF,TGTGCCAGCAGCCCGACTTGGGGCTACGAGCAGTACTTC
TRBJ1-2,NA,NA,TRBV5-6,CASSDGHAYGYTF,TGTGCCAGCAGCGACGGGCATGCCTATGGCTACACCTTC
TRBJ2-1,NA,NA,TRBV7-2,CASAPGGRDNEQFF,TGTGCCAGCGCACCCGGTGGAAGGGACAATGAGCAGTTCTTC
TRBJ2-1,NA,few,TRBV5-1,CASSLESSPWRDEQFF,TGCGCCAGCAGCTTGGAATCTAGTCCCTGGAGGGATGAGCAGTTCTTC
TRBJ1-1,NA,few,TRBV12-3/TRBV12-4,CASKLNGLNSEAFF,TGTGCCAGCAAGCTTAACGGCTTAAACTCTGAAGCTTTCTTT
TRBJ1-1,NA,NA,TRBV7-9,CASSLERELPTEAFF,TGTGCCAGCAGCCTAGAACGAGAGTTACCGACTGAAGCTTTCTTT
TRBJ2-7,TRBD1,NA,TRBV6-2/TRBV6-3,CASSRTGGHSYEQYF,TGTGCCAGCAGCCGTACAGGGGGACACTCCTACGAGCAGTACTTC
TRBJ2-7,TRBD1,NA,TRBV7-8,CASSLALDRDGYEQYF,TGTGCCAGCAGCTTAGCACTGGACAGGGATGGCTACGAGCAGTACTTC
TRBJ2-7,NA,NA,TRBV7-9,CANSAGTPSYEQYF,TGTGCCAACAGCGCCGGGACGCCTTCCTACGAGCAGTACTTC
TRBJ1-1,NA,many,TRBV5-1,CASSLMGFTEAFF,TGCGCCAGCAGCTTGATGGGTTTCACTGAAGCTTTCTTT
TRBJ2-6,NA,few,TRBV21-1,CASSKPLRTGGFSGANVLTF,TGTGCCAGCAGCAAACCCCTTCGGACAGGGGGATTCTCTGGGGCCAACGTCCTGACTTTC
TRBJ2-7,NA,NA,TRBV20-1,CSAPRQGGYEQYF,TGCAGTGCACCGAGACAGGGAGGCTACGAGCAGTACTTC
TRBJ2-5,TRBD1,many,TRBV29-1,CSATGGEETQYF,TGCAGCGCGACAGGGGGGGAAGAGACCCAGTACTTC
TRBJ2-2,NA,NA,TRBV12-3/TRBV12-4,CASSLQLTGELFF,TGTGCCAGCAGTTTACAGCTCACCGGGGAGCTGTTTTTT
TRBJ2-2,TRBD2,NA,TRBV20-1,CSAGLAEKNTGELFF,TGCAGTGCAGGACTAGCGGAAAAGAACACCGGGGAGCTGTTTTTT
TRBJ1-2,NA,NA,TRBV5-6,CASSHTPGSRSGGYTF,TGTGCCAGCAGCCATACACCAGGGAGCCGATCTGGCGGCTACACCTTC
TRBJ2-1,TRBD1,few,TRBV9,CASSVEGTATRGWDEQFF,TGTGCCAGCAGCGTAGAGGGGACAGCAACCCGCGGTTGGGATGAGCAGTTCTTC
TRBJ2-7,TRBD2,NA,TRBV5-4,CARSFAGGPEEQYF,TGTGCCAGGAGCTTCGCGGGAGGGCCTGAAGAGCAGTACTTC
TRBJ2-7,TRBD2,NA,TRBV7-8,CASSPSGLGTYEQYF,TGTGCCAGCAGTCCATCGGGACTAGGCACCTACGAGCAGTACTTC
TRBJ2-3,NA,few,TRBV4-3,CASSQLQDLRDTQYF,TGCGCCAGCAGCCAATTACAGGACCTTAGGGATACGCAGTATTTT
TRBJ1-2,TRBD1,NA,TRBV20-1,CSARDQGDDYGYTF,TGCAGTGCTAGAGATCAGGGGGATGACTATGGCTACACCTTC
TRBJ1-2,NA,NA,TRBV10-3,CAIRMSSGYYTF,TGTGCCATCAGGATGAGCTCCGGGTACTACACCTTC
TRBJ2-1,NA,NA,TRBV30,CAWSDAGSGTYNEQFF,TGTGCCTGGAGCGACGCAGGGAGCGGTACCTACAATGAGCAGTTCTTC
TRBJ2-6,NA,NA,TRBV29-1,CSVLGTPSTGANVLTF,TGCAGCGTCCTCGGGACGCCAAGCACTGGGGCCAACGTCCTGACTTTC
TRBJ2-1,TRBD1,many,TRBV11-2,CASSRPRPGQGAPTYNEQFF,TGTGCCAGCAGCAGACCCCGCCCGGGACAGGGGGCTCCAACCTACAATGAGCAGTTCTTC
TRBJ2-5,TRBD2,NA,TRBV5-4,CASSLGRIAGTQETQYF,TGTGCCAGCAGCTTGGGACGGATAGCGGGGACCCAAGAGACCCAGTACTTC
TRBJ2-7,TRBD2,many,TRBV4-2,CASSQDPGLAAEQYF,TGTGCCAGCAGCCAAGATCCCGGACTAGCGGCCGAGCAGTACTTC
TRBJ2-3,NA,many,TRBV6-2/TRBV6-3,CASRLSIDTQYF,TGTGCCAGCAGACTCTCAATTGATACGCAGTATTTT
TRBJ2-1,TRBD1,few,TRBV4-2,CASSHSYRGSYNEQFF,TGTGCCAGCAGCCACTCTTACAGGGGCTCATACAATGAGCAGTTCTTC
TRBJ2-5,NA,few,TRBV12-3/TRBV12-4,CASSLRHRVEETQYF,TGTGCCAGCAGTTTACGGCACAGGGTTGAAGAGACCCAGTACTTC
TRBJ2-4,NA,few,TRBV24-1,CATSASGTDNIQYF,TGTGCCACCAGTGCCTCCGGGACGGACAACATTCAGTACTTC
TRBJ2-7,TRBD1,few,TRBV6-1,CASSRSPGQGVYEQYF,TGTGCCAGCAGTCGATCTCCGGGACAGGGTGTCTACGAGCAGTACTTC
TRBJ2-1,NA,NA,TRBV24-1,CATSGLEPYNEQFF,TGTGCCACCAGTGGACTAGAACCCTACAATGAGCAGTTCTTC
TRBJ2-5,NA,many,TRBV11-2,CASSLRVEETQYF,TGTGCCAGCAGCTTGAGAGTGGAAGAGACCCAGTACTTC
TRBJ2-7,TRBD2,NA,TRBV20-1,CSARPSGIYEQYF,TGCAGTGCTAGGCCTAGCGGGATATACGAGCAGTACTTC
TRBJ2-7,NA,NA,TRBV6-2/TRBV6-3,CATRVQLYEQYF,TGTGCCACCCGTGTTCAGCTTTACGAGCAGTACTTC
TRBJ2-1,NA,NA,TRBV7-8,CASSWNRENEQFF,TGTGCCAGCAGCTGGAACAGGGAGAATGAGCAGTTCTTC
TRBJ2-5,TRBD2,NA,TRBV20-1,CSARPSGGEGTQYF,TGCAGTGCTAGGCCTAGCGGGGGGGAGGGGACCCAGTACTTC
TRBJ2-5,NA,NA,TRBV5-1,CASSFQDAEYQETQYF,TGCGCCAGCAGCTTTCAGGACGCCGAATACCAAGAGACCCAGTACTTC
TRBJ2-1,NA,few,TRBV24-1,CATSQGGHEQFF,TGTGCCACCAGTCAAGGGGGGCATGAGCAGTTCTTC
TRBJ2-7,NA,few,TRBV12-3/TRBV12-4,CASRKNQVREQYF,TGTGCCAGCAGAAAAAATCAAGTACGGGAGCAGTACTTC
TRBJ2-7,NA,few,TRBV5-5,CASSWTVEQYF,TGTGCCAGCAGCTGGACCGTGGAGCAGTACTTC
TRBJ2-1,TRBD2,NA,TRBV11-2,CASSPNEGLAGNEQFF,TGTGCCAGCAGCCCGAATGAAGGACTAGCGGGAAATGAGCAGTTCTTC
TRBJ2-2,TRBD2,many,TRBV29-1,CSAGGENTGELFF,TGCAGCGCGGGAGGAGAGAACACCGGGGAGCTGTTTTTT